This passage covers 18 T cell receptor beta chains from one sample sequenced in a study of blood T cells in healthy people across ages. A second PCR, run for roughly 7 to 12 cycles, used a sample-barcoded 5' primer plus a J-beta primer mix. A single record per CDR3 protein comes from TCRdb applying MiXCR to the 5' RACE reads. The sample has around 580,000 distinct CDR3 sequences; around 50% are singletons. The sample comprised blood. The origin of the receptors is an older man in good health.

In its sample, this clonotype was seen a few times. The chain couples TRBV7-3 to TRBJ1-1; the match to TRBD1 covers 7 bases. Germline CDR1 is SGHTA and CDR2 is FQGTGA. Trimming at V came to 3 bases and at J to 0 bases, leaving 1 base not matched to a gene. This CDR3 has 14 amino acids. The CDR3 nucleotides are TGTGCCAGCAGCTTTCAGGGGGTGAACACTGAAGCTTTCTTT. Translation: CASSFQGVNTEAFF. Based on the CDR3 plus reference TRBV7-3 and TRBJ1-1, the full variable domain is GAGVSQTPSNKVTEKGKYVELRCDPISGHTALYWYRQSLGQGPEFLIYFQGTGAADDSGLPNDRFFAVRPEGSVSTLKIQRTERGDSAVYLCASSFQGVNTEAFFGQGTRLTVV.

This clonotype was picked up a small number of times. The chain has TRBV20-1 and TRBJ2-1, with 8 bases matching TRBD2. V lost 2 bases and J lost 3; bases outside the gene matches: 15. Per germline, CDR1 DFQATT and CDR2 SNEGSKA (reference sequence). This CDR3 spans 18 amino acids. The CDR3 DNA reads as TGCAGTGCTAGATCCGGACGGGGTGGGAGCGGGGGCTACAATGAGCAGTTCTTC. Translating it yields CSARSGRGGSGGYNEQFF.

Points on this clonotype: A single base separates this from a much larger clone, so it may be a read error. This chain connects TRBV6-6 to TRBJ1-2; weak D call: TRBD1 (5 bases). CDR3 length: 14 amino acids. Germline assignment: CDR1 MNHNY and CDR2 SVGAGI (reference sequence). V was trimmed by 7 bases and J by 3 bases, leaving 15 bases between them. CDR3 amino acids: CASITDSYDYGYTF. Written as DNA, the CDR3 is TGTGCCAGCATTACAGACAGTTACGACTATGGCTACACCTTC.

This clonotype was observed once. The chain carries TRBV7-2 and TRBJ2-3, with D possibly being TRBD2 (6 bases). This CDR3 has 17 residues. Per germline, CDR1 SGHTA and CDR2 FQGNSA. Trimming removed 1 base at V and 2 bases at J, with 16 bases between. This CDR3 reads CASSLGGIAGITDTQYF. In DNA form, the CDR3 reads TGTGCCAGCAGCTTAGGGGGAATTGCGGGGATCACAGATACGCAGTATTTT.

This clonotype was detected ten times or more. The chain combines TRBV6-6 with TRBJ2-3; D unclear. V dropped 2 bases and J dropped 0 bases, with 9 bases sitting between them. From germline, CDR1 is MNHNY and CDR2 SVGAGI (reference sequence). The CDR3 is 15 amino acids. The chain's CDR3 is CASSYDGLSTDTQYF. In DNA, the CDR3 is TGTGCCAGCAGTTACGACGGCCTAAGCACAGATACGCAGTATTTT.

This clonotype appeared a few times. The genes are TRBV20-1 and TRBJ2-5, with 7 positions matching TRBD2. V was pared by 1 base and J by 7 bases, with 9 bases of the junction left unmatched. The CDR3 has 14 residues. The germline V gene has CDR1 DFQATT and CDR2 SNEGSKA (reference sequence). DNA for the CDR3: TGCAGTGCTAGAGTACGGCTAGCGGTTGGGACCCAGTACTTC. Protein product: CSARVRLAVGTQYF.

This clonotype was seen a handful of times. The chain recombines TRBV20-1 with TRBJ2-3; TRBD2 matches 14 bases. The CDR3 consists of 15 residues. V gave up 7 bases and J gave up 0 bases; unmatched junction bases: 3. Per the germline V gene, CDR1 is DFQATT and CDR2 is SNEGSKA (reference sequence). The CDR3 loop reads CSGRLAGGSTDTQYF. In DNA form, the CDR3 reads TGCAGTGGGAGACTAGCGGGAGGGAGCACAGATACGCAGTATTTT.

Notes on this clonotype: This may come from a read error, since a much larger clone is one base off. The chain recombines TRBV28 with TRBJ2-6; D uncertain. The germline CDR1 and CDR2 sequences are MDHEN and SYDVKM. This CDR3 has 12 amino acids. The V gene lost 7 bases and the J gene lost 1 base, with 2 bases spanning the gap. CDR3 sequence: CASTSGANVLTF. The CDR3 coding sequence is TGTGCCAGCACTTCTGGGGCCAACGTCCTGACTTTC. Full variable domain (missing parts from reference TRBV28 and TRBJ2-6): DVKVTQSSRYLVKRTGEKVFLECVQDMDHENMFWYRQDPGLGLRLIYFSYDVKMKEKGDIPEGYSVSREKKERFSLILESASTNQTSMYLCASTSGANVLTFGAGSRLTVL.

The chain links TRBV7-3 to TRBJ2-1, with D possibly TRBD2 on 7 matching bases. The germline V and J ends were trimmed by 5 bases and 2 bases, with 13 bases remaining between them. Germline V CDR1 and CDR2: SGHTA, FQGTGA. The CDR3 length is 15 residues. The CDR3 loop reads CASSPRGGPYNEQFF. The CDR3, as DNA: TGTGCCAGCAGCCCTAGGGGGGGGCCCTACAATGAGCAGTTCTTC.

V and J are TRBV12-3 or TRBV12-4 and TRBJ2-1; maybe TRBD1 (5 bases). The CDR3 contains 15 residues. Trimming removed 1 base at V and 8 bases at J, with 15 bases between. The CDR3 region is CASSLEGLQGDEQFF. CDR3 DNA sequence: TGTGCCAGCAGTTTAGAGGGGCTTCAGGGTGATGAGCAGTTCTTC.

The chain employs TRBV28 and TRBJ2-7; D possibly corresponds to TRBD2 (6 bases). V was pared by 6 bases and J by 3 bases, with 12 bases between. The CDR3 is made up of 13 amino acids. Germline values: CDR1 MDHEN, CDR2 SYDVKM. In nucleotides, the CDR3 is TGTGCCAGCAGGCCCCTGGGGGGCTACGAGCAGTACTTC. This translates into CASRPLGGYEQYF.

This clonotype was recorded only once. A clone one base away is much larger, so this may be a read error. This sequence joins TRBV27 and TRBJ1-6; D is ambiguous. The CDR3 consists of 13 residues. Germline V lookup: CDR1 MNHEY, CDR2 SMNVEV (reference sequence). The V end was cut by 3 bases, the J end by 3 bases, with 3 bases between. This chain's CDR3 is CASSFVYNSPLHF. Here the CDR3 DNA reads TGTGCCAGCAGTTTCGTCTATAATTCACCCCTCCACTTT.

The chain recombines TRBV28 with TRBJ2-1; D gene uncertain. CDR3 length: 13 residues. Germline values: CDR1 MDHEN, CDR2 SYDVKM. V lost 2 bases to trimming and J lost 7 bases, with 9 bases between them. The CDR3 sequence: CASSLLSRNEQFF. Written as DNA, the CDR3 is TGTGCCAGCAGTTTACTCTCGCGGAATGAGCAGTTCTTC.

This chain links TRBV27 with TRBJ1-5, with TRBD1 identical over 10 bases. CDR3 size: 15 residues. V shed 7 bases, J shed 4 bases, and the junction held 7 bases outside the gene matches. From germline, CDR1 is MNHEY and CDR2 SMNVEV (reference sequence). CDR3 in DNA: TGTGCCAGCAAGACGGGACAGGGGCCTAATCAGCCCCAGCATTTT. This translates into CASKTGQGPNQPQHF.

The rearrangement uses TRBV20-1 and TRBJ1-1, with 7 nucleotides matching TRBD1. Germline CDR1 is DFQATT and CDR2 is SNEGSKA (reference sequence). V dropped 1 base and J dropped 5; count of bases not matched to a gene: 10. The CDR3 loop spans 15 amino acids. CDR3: CSARVGAGGGTEAFF. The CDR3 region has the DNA TGCAGTGCTAGAGTTGGGGCAGGGGGGGGGACTGAAGCTTTCTTT.

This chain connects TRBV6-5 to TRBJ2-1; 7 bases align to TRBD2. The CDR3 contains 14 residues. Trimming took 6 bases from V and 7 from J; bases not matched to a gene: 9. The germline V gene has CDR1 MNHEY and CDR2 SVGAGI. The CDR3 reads CASRETGLLNEQFF. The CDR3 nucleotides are TGTGCCAGCAGAGAGACGGGACTACTAAATGAGCAGTTCTTC.

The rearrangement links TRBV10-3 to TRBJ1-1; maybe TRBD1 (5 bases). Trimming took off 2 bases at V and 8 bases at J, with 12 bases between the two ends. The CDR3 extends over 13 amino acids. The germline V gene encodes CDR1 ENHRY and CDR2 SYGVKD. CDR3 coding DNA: TGTGCCATCAGTGAGCGGAGAGGGGCCGAAGCTTTCTTT. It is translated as CAISERRGAEAFF.

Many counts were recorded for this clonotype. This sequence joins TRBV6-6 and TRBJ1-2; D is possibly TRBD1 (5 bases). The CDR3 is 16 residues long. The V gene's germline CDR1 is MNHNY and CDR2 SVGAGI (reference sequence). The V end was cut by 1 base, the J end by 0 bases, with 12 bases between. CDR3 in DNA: TGTGCCAGCAGTTACTTGGCGGGGGGTTCTAACTATGGCTACACCTTC. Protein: CASSYLAGGSNYGYTF.